The 30 T cell receptor beta chains below were found in one sample sequenced in a study of shared clonotypes between healthy human individuals. Sequenced by immunoSEQ multiplex PCR; TCRdb stores in-frame clones only, minus some. The table has approximately 2,300,000 clones, around 92% seen once. The specimen sequenced was naive CD4+ T cells from PBMCs. Documented subset: CD45RA+ positively selected. The receptors shown here come from a man between 18 and 35 years old in good health. Some clones in this sample may be carry-over from other donors' samples.

The chain links TRBV6-1 to TRBJ1-3; D unresolved. CDR3 length: 17 residues. Germline loops: CDR1 MNHNS, CDR2 SASEGT. The V gene lost 0 bases and the J gene lost 4 bases, with 16 bases spanning the gap. The CDR3 is CASSEAQRWGSGNTIYF. CDR3 nucleotides: TGTGCCAGCAGTGAAGCCCAGAGGTGGGGTTCCGGAAACACCATATATTTT.

The chain combines TRBV5-4 with TRBJ2-7; possibly TRBD2 for D (5 bases). Germline lookup yields CDR1 SGHNT and CDR2 YYREEE (reference sequence). Trimming took 5 bases from V and 9 from J, leaving 15 bases between them. This CDR3 is 12 amino acids long. The CDR3 region is CASRRERSGQYF. The CDR3 coding sequence is TGTGCCAGCAGACGGGAACGGTCCGGGCAGTACTTC.

The gene calls are TRBV19 and TRBJ2-2, with 10 nucleotides matching TRBD2. The germline V gene encodes CDR1 LNHDA and CDR2 SQIVND (reference sequence). This CDR3 is built from 17 residues. Trimming cost V 6 bases and J 0 bases; bases outside gene matches: 7. The CDR3 DNA reads as TGTGCCAGTAGCTCACTAGCGGGGCCTCCGAACACCGGGGAGCTGTTTTTT. Translated, it gives CASSSLAGPPNTGELFF. Full variable domain (missing parts from reference TRBV19 and TRBJ2-2): DGGITQSPKYLFRKEGQNVTLSCEQNLNHDAMYWYRQDPGQGLRLIYYSQIVNDFQKGDIAEGYSVSREKKESFPLTVTSAQKNPTAFYLCASSSLAGPPNTGELFFGEGSRLTVL.

This clone appeared a single time. Other DNA sequences from this sample encode an identical CDR3 as well. The genes are TRBV29-1 and TRBJ1-1, with 8 positions matching TRBD1. The CDR3 contains 15 residues. Germline CDR1 SQVTM, CDR2 ANQGSEA. V dropped 3 bases and J dropped 8; count of bases not matched to a gene: 14. CDR3 sequence reads: CSVDFIRQGMIEAFF. The CDR3 nucleotides are TGCAGCGTTGACTTCATACGACAGGGGATGATAGAAGCTTTCTTT. The full variable domain, rest sourced from reference TRBV29-1 and TRBJ1-1, is SAVISQKPSRDICQRGTSLTIQCQVDSQVTMMFWYRQQPGQSLTLIATANQGSEATYESGFVIDKFPISRPNLTFSTLTVSNMSPEDSSIYLCSVDFIRQGMIEAFFGQGTRLTVV.

The chain links TRBV5-1 to TRBJ2-3; 8 nucleotides line up with TRBD1. The CDR3 loop spans 16 amino acids. Germline lookup yields CDR1 SGHRS and CDR2 YFSETQ. V was clipped by 4 bases and J by 0 bases; unmatched bases: 7. The CDR3 coding sequence is TGCGCCAGCAGCCGGGACAGGACTTCTAGCACAGATACGCAGTATTTT. It encodes CASSRDRTSSTDTQYF.

This rearrangement joins TRBV19 to TRBJ1-1; tentatively, D is TRBD1 (5 bases). CDR3 length: 15 amino acids. Trimming stripped 8 bases from V and 1 base from J, with 17 bases between. Per germline, CDR1 LNHDA and CDR2 SQIVND (reference sequence). The CDR3 bases are TGTGCCAGTGGGTCCCGGGACGGACGGAACACTGAAGCTTTCTTT. Amino acids: CASGSRDGRNTEAFF.

V is TRBV27 and J is TRBJ2-5, with 9 bases aligning to TRBD2. The germline CDR1 and CDR2 sequences are MNHEY and SMNVEV (reference sequence). J was trimmed by 6 bases and V by 8 bases; bases with no gene match: 16. The length of the CDR3 is 16 residues. Here the CDR3 DNA reads TGTGCCAGCTCCCCCCAATCCGGTAGCGGGAGTAAGACCCAGTACTTC. Translating it yields CASSPQSGSGSKTQYF.

This clone appeared once. The V and J genes are TRBV7-9 and TRBJ2-1, with a possible D match to TRBD2 (5 bases). The CDR3 spans 15 residues. V lost 2 bases and J lost 7, with 15 bases in between. Germline CDR1 SEHNR, CDR2 FQNEAQ (reference sequence). The CDR3 DNA sequence: TGTGCCAGCAGCTTATTTCGGTCCGCGGGTAATGAGCAGTTCTTC. Protein sequence: CASSLFRSAGNEQFF.

This clone has only a few counts. This same CDR3 is encoded by further DNA sequences in the sample. The chain has TRBV18 and TRBJ2-7; 10 positions match TRBD1. The CDR3 runs 15 residues. The germline gives CDR1 KGHSH, CDR2 LQKENI. Trimming at V came to 3 bases and at J to 0 bases, leaving 2 bases not matched to a gene. CDR3 protein: CASSPGQGISYEQYF. CDR3 nucleotides: TGTGCCAGCTCACCGGGACAGGGGATCTCCTACGAGCAGTACTTC.

The chain combines TRBV9 with TRBJ2-7; D possibly uses TRBD1 or TRBD2 (6 bases each). V lost 3 bases and J 2 bases, leaving 15 bases between the germline ends. The CDR3 length is 15 residues. Germline CDR1 and CDR2: SGDLS and YYNGEE. Here the CDR3 reads CASSERGDTTYEQYF. DNA for the CDR3: TGTGCCAGCAGCGAGAGGGGGGACACCACCTACGAGCAGTACTTC.

This chain joins TRBV18 and TRBJ2-4; D is possibly TRBD1 or TRBD2 (5 bases each). CDR1 and CDR2 (germline): KGHSH, LQKENI. Trimming stripped 3 bases from V and 1 base from J, with 10 bases between. The CDR3 length is 15 residues. Here the CDR3 reads CASSPVGTAKNIQYF. The CDR3 region has the DNA TGTGCCAGCTCACCGGTCGGGACGGCCAAAAACATTCAGTACTTC.

The J gene is TRBJ2-1, the V gene TRBV7-9; D is unresolved. This CDR3 spans 15 amino acids. CDR1 and CDR2 from the germline V gene are SEHNR and FQNEAQ (reference sequence). V was clipped by 3 bases and J by 4 bases, with 13 bases between them. The CDR3 DNA reads as TGTGCCAGCAGCTTCCCCGGGTCGACATACAATGAGCAGTTCTTC. It yields the protein CASSFPGSTYNEQFF.

The chain joins TRBV28 to TRBJ2-7; 12 nucleotides line up with TRBD2. The V gene's germline CDR1 is MDHEN and CDR2 SYDVKM. V dropped 5 bases and J dropped 7; count of bases not matched to a gene: 27. The CDR3 runs to 21 residues. CDR3 sequence: CASSLLLGDRGLAGGAREQYF. DNA for the CDR3: TGTGCCAGCAGTCTCCTCCTGGGGGACAGAGGGCTAGCGGGAGGGGCTCGAGAGCAGTACTTC.

This clone was counted a single time. This chain connects TRBV5-1 to TRBJ2-1, with 10 bases matching TRBD2. CDR3 length: 19 amino acids. The V segment lost 4 bases and the J segment 5 bases; nucleotides outside the gene matches: 18. Germline CDR1 and CDR2: SGHRS and YFSETQ. The chain's CDR3 is CASSLTAGTSVQGNNEQFF. The CDR3 DNA is TGCGCCAGCAGCCTGACCGCAGGGACTAGCGTTCAGGGGAACAATGAGCAGTTCTTC.

The chain recombines TRBV4-3 with TRBJ2-1; 7 nucleotides line up with TRBD2. Unmatched junction bases numbered 8, after V lost 1 base and J lost 5 bases. The length of the CDR3 is 16 residues. CDR1 LGHNA and CDR2 YSLEER come from the germline V gene. The CDR3 DNA is TGCGCCAGCAGCCAAGCAAGCGGGAAGGTAAACAATGAGCAGTTCTTC. This codes for CASSQASGKVNNEQFF.

This chain links TRBV6-6 with TRBJ1-2; D unresolved. This CDR3 has 13 residues. Trimming shortened V by 5 bases and J by 7 bases, and 14 bases separated the two germline ends. Per germline, CDR1 MNHNY and CDR2 SVGAGI (reference sequence). Here the CDR3 DNA reads TGTGCCAGCAGTGCCCCGGGTTGGGGTGGCTACACCTTC. Its protein is CASSAPGWGGYTF.

This CDR3 is CASSQANGGGNTIYF. In DNA form, the CDR3 reads TGCGCCAGCAGCCAGGCGAATGGGGGCGGAAACACCATATATTTT. This sequence joins TRBV5-1 and TRBJ1-3, with D possibly matching TRBD1 (6 bases). Germline V gene sequence: CDR1 SGHRS, CDR2 YFSETQ. Trimming removed 4 bases at V and 4 bases at J, with 15 bases between. The CDR3 runs to 15 residues.

The CDR3 is CASSVVGLAPNEQFF. Here the CDR3 DNA reads TGTGCCAGCAGCGTAGTGGGACTAGCTCCCAATGAGCAGTTCTTC. The V gene is TRBV9, the J gene TRBJ2-1; TRBD2 aligns across 9 bases. This CDR3 spans 15 amino acids. Germline V gives CDR1 SGDLS, CDR2 YYNGEE. V shed 0 bases, J shed 6 bases, and the junction held 4 bases outside the gene matches.

This clone came up a few times. This chain connects TRBV19 to TRBJ1-1; D remains ambiguous. The CDR3 extends over 11 amino acids. V was trimmed by 7 bases and J by 9 bases, leaving 12 bases between them. CDR1 LNHDA and CDR2 SQIVND come from the germline V gene (reference sequence). The CDR3 loop is CASKQTGKAFF. CDR3 bases: TGTGCCAGTAAACAGACTGGTAAAGCTTTCTTT.

J is TRBJ2-2 and V is TRBV19; 7 bases are shared with TRBD1. Trimming at V came to 6 bases and at J to 6 bases, leaving 4 bases not matched to a gene. The V gene's germline CDR1 is LNHDA and CDR2 SQIVND (reference sequence). The CDR3 spans 13 residues. The CDR3 sequence: CASRRGLSGELFF. The CDR3 nucleotides read TGTGCCAGTAGAAGGGGGCTTTCCGGGGAGCTGTTTTTT. The complete variable domain, with remaining parts taken from reference TRBV19 and TRBJ2-2, reads DGGITQSPKYLFRKEGQNVTLSCEQNLNHDAMYWYRQDPGQGLRLIYYSQIVNDFQKGDIAEGYSVSREKKESFPLTVTSAQKNPTAFYLCASRRGLSGELFFGEGSRLTVL.

The CDR3 DNA sequence: TGTGCCAGCGCCCACGGCTCCGCGGGTCAGCCCCAGCATTTT. Translated, it gives CASAHGSAGQPQHF. The chain carries TRBV5-6 and TRBJ1-5; D remains unclear. In germline, CDR1 is SGHDT, CDR2 YYEEEE. The CDR3 is 14 amino acids. The V end lost 7 bases, the J end lost 6 bases, and 17 bases lay between the germline ends.

The chain combines TRBV29-1 with TRBJ1-5, with D uncertain. CDR1 and CDR2 from the germline V gene are SQVTM and ANQGSEA. Trimming pared 5 bases from V and 0 bases from J, leaving 11 bases between. The CDR3 has 14 amino acids. The CDR3 here is CSVSTDYSNQPQHF. As DNA, the CDR3 is TGCAGCGTTTCGACGGATTATAGCAATCAGCCCCAGCATTTT.

The chain recombines TRBV5-6 with TRBJ2-3; TRBD1 is a possible D gene (5 bases). This CDR3 has 15 amino acids. CDR1 is SGHDT, CDR2 YYEEEE, per germline. V was clipped by 1 base and J by 1 base, with 10 bases between them. The CDR3 sequence is CASSLSRDRTDTQYF. CDR3 nucleotide sequence: TGTGCCAGCAGCTTGTCCAGGGATCGCACAGATACGCAGTATTTT.

In this sample, this clone turned up a few times. V and J are TRBV18 and TRBJ2-7; 7 bases map to TRBD1. CDR1 KGHSH and CDR2 LQKENI come from the germline V gene. V shed 4 bases and J 3 bases; nucleotides not matched to a gene: 9. This CDR3 contains 15 residues. The CDR3 nucleotides read TGTGCCAGCTCACTCCTCGGGACAGCGAGCTACGAGCAGTACTTC. It encodes CASSLLGTASYEQYF.

The chain is built from TRBV19 and TRBJ1-3, with 7 bases lining up with TRBD1. The V gene end was trimmed by 4 bases and the J gene end by 4 bases; junction bases not matched to a gene: 4. From germline, CDR1 is LNHDA and CDR2 SQIVND (reference sequence). This CDR3 is built from 14 residues. DNA of the CDR3: TGTGCCAGTAGTACCCCGGGACAGGGAAACACCATATATTTT. This gives the protein CASSTPGQGNTIYF.

The gene calls are TRBV9 and TRBJ2-7; 8 bases line up with TRBD1. The CDR3 length is 16 residues. V dropped 0 bases and J dropped 6; count of bases not matched to a gene: 11. Germline CDR1 is SGDLS and CDR2 is YYNGEE. This CDR3 reads CASSVATGTGVGEQYF. For the CDR3, the DNA is TGTGCCAGCAGCGTAGCTACCGGGACAGGAGTTGGCGAGCAGTACTTC.

The chain recombines TRBV7-9 with TRBJ1-2; TRBD1 is a possible D gene (6 bases). The V end lost 3 bases, the J end lost 6 bases, and 14 bases lay between the germline ends. The CDR3 contains 14 residues. The germline V gene has CDR1 SEHNR and CDR2 FQNEAQ (reference sequence). CDR3 nucleotides: TGTGCCAGCAGCTTTTTGTGGCAGGGGAATGGCTACACCTTC. This codes for CASSFLWQGNGYTF.

This clone came up once. Written as DNA, the CDR3 is TGTGCCAGTAGTATACGGGACAGTCGGGGTATACCGAATGAGTACGAGCAGTACTTC. Its protein is CASSIRDSRGIPNEYEQYF. The rearrangement uses TRBV19 and TRBJ2-7; 7 bases are a match to TRBD1. V dropped 2 bases and J dropped 4; count of bases not matched to a gene: 20. The CDR3 is made up of 19 amino acids. CDR1 LNHDA and CDR2 SQIVND come from the germline V gene (reference sequence).

This chain connects TRBV29-1 to TRBJ1-4, with 7 positions matching TRBD1. The CDR3 is 15 amino acids. Trimming at V came to 6 bases and at J to 8 bases, leaving 15 bases not matched to a gene. Germline V CDR1 and CDR2: SQVTM, ANQGSEA. The CDR3 sequence: CSVGVLGDRLEKLFF. The CDR3 DNA sequence: TGCAGCGTGGGGGTTCTAGGGGACAGATTGGAAAAACTGTTTTTT.

As regards this clone: The same CDR3 arises from other DNA sequences in this sample as well. The rearrangement links TRBV7-2 to TRBJ1-1; 7 positions agree with TRBD1. Per germline, CDR1 SGHTA and CDR2 FQGNSA. This CDR3 is 13 amino acids long. The V segment lost 1 base and the J segment 5 bases; nucleotides outside the gene matches: 1. The CDR3 DNA reads as TGTGCCAGCAGCTTAGACAGGGGAACTGAAGCTTTCTTT. Residues: CASSLDRGTEAFF.